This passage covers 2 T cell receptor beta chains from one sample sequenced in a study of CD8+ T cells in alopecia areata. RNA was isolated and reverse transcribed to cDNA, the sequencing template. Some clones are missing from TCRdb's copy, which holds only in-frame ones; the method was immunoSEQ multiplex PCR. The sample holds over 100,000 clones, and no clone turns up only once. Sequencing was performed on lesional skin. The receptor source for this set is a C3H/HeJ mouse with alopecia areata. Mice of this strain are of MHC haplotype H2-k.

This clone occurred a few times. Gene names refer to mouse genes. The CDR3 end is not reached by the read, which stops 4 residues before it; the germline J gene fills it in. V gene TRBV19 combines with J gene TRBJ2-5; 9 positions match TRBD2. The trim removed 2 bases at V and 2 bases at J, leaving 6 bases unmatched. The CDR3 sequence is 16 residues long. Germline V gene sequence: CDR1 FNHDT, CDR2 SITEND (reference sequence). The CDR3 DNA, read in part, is TGTGCCAGCAGTATGGGCACTGGGGGGCTCCAAGAC. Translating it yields CASSMGTGGLQD. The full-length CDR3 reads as CASSMGTGGLQDTQYF.

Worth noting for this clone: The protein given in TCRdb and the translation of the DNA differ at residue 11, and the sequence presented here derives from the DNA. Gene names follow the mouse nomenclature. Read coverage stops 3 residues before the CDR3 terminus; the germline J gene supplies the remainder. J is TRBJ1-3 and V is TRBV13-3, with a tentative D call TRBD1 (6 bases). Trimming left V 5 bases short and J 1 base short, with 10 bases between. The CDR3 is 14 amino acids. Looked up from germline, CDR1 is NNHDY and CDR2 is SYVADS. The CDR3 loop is CASRSGASGNTLYF. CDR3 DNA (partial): TGTGCCAGCAGGTCAGGGGCGTCTGGAAATACG.